This TCR beta chain was captured in a study of blood T cell repertoires in COVID-19. For the study at large: Specimens from acute and convalescent COVID-19 originated in the United States, Italy and Spain. Sample material is recorded as cDNA or gDNA derived from T cells, B-cell-depleted T cells, or PBMCs.

Only in-frame clones appear in the TCRdb table, and some are missing; sequencing was by immunoSEQ multiplex PCR. The repertoire holds around 200,000 clones, with 90% as singletons. This CDR3 region has 14 residues. V was pared by 4 bases and J by 4 bases, with 14 bases between. Per germline, CDR1 SGHKS and CDR2 YYEKEE (reference sequence). Sequenced material: peripheral blood. The chain couples TRBV5-5 to TRBJ1-2; D is possibly TRBD1 (6 bases). The clonotype originates from a man in his forties or fifties with acute or convalescent COVID-19. The CDR3 protein is CASSLQQGSYGYTF. For the CDR3, the DNA is TGTGCCAGCAGCCTTCAACAGGGTAGCTATGGCTACACCTTC.